Listed below are T cell receptor beta chains from one sample, sequenced in a study of cytomegalovirus exposure and HLA in healthy donors. TCRdb's table, derived via immunoSEQ multiplex PCR, lists solely in-frame clones and lacks some. The repertoire includes 95,000 to 100,000 clones, over 60% of them detected once, and roughly 8% sits in the top ten. The sequenced sample consisted of PBMCs. These TCRs come from a female donor in good health and CMV-seronegative. Each CDR3 is given with its conserved first and last residue. A D gene is named only where the DNA matches it firmly. Size values are once, few and many counts, or a class for expanded clones, and some rows have none.

D: .
J: TRBJ2-1
length: 14
size: once
V: TRBV7-3
DNA: TGTGCCAGCAGCTTAGTTCTGAGCTACAATGAGCAGTTCTTC
CDR3: CASSLVLSYNEQFF

D: TRBD1
J: TRBJ1-1
length: 13
size: few
V: TRBV6-5
DNA: TGTGCCAGCAGTCGAGAGGGACAGACTGAAGCTTTCTTT
CDR3: CASSREGQTEAFF

D: TRBD2
J: TRBJ2-1
length: 15
size: .
V: TRBV28
DNA: TGTGCCAGCAGTTTAGGGGTTAGCGGGACCAATGAGCAGTTCTTC
CDR3: CASSLGVSGTNEQFF

D: .
J: TRBJ2-1
length: 12
size: once
V: TRBV28
DNA: TGTGCCAGCAGTTCCAGGGGGGAAGAGTGGGTCTTC
CDR3: CASSSRGEEWVF

D: .
J: TRBJ2-5
length: 11
size: .
V: TRBV30
DNA: TGTGCCTGGACAGGAAAAGAGACCCAGTACTTC
CDR3: CAWTGKETQYF

D: .
J: TRBJ2-4
length: 15
size: .
V: TRBV28
DNA: TGTGCCAGCAGTTTGAGGGCCAGGGGCTTAAACATTCAGTACTTC
CDR3: CASSLRARGLNIQYF

D: TRBD2
J: TRBJ2-7
length: 13
size: .
V: TRBV7-3
DNA: TGTGCCAGCAGCCCCCCGGGGGGGGACGAGCAGTACTTC
CDR3: CASSPPGGDEQYF

D: .
J: TRBJ1-1
length: 14
size: .
V: TRBV5-1
DNA: TGCGCCAGCAGTAGAAGCCTCCTGAACACTGAAGCTTTCTTT
CDR3: CASSRSLLNTEAFF

D: TRBD1
J: TRBJ2-7
length: 14
size: .
V: TRBV7-9
DNA: TGTGCCAGCAGCGCGCGGACAGGGTCCTACGAGCAGTACTTC
CDR3: CASSARTGSYEQYF

D: .
J: TRBJ2-7
length: 14
size: .
V: TRBV27
DNA: TGTGCCAGCAATTCCGGACAGATTCCCTACGAGCAGTACTTC
CDR3: CASNSGQIPYEQYF

D: .
J: TRBJ2-1
length: 14
size: .
V: TRBV9
DNA: TGTGCCAGCAGCGGGGGACTTGGGAACAATGAGCAGTTCTTC
CDR3: CASSGGLGNNEQFF

D: TRBD2
J: TRBJ2-2
length: 14
size: .
V: TRBV7-2
DNA: TGTGCCAGCAAGGGAGGGCGGAACACCGGGGAGCTGTTTTTT
CDR3: CASKGGRNTGELFF

D: .
J: TRBJ2-2
length: 13
size: .
V: TRBV2
DNA: TGTGCCAGCACTCTAACGAACACCGGGGAGCTGTTTTTT
CDR3: CASTLTNTGELFF

D: TRBD1
J: TRBJ2-7
length: 13
size: .
V: TRBV30
DNA: TGTGCCTGGAGTGTACGGGACAGGGACGAGCAGTACTTC
CDR3: CAWSVRDRDEQYF

D: TRBD1
J: TRBJ1-1
length: 12
size: .
V: TRBV29-1
DNA: TGCAGCGCCGGACAGGGAGAAATTATGGCTTTCTTT
CDR3: CSAGQGEIMAFF